These T cell receptor beta chains were read from a single sample in a study of T-cell reconstitution after alpha-beta-depleted transplantation in children. TCRdb re-called the PCR reads through MiXCR, storing one row per CDR3 protein. Here the sample spans hundreds of thousands of distinct CDR3 sequences, around 13% being singletons. Here the sequenced sample was PBMCs, taken before TCRalphabeta/CD19-depleted stem cell transplant. The source is a girl aged 2-10 years with congenital amegakaryocytic thrombocytopenia, due to receive a stem cell transplant. CDR3s include the opening cysteine and the closing phenylalanine or tryptophan. D genes are given only for firm matches. A row's size may be missing; if present it is once, few, many or a size class.

d_call: TRBD1
j_call: TRBJ2-1
v_call: TRBV9
clone_size: many
cdr3_aa: CASSDDRGRNEQFF

d_call: TRBD2
j_call: TRBJ2-1
v_call: TRBV27
clone_size: many
cdr3_aa: CASSVYLAGGFDEQFF

d_call: TRBD2
j_call: TRBJ2-1
v_call: TRBV20-1
clone_size: many
cdr3_aa: CSARAPAGDYNEQFF

d_call: TRBD1
j_call: TRBJ2-2
v_call: TRBV19
clone_size: few
cdr3_aa: CASSLTGYTGELFF

d_call: TRBD1
j_call: TRBJ1-1
v_call: TRBV6-2/TRBV6-3
clone_size: -
cdr3_aa: CASSYGAGGTEAFF

d_call: TRBD1
j_call: TRBJ1-6
v_call: TRBV20-1
clone_size: many
cdr3_aa: CSARTGNPSSPLHF

d_call: -
j_call: TRBJ2-7
v_call: TRBV7-9
clone_size: -
cdr3_aa: CASSQPVFGTYEQYF

d_call: -
j_call: TRBJ2-1
v_call: TRBV28
clone_size: -
cdr3_aa: CAESSRSNEQFF

d_call: -
j_call: TRBJ1-1
v_call: TRBV5-1
clone_size: -
cdr3_aa: CASSLGMGGTEAFF

d_call: -
j_call: TRBJ1-1
v_call: TRBV11-2
clone_size: -
cdr3_aa: CASTQFRVGENTEAFF

d_call: -
j_call: TRBJ2-7
v_call: TRBV5-1
clone_size: few
cdr3_aa: CASKWAGKTYEQYF

d_call: -
j_call: TRBJ2-5
v_call: TRBV4-2
clone_size: -
cdr3_aa: CASSQGTGETQYF

d_call: TRBD2
j_call: TRBJ2-1
v_call: TRBV2
clone_size: few
cdr3_aa: CASRDYLSYNEQFF

d_call: -
j_call: TRBJ2-1
v_call: TRBV12-3/TRBV12-4
clone_size: -
cdr3_aa: CASSHAGEGLWYNEQFF

d_call: TRBD2
j_call: TRBJ2-5
v_call: TRBV5-1
clone_size: -
cdr3_aa: CASSLRPSGSYETQYF

d_call: TRBD1
j_call: TRBJ1-3
v_call: TRBV5-1
clone_size: -
cdr3_aa: CASSFSGQGSGNTIYF

d_call: -
j_call: TRBJ2-7
v_call: TRBV5-1
clone_size: few
cdr3_aa: CASSPGPGSYEQYF

d_call: -
j_call: TRBJ2-7
v_call: TRBV27
clone_size: few
cdr3_aa: CASSQGPSEQYF

d_call: -
j_call: TRBJ1-6
v_call: TRBV20-1
clone_size: -
cdr3_aa: CSARDQVFPYNSPLHF

d_call: -
j_call: TRBJ2-7
v_call: TRBV7-9
clone_size: many
cdr3_aa: CASSRESGYEQYF

d_call: -
j_call: TRBJ2-5
v_call: TRBV29-1
clone_size: many
cdr3_aa: CSVEIREETQYF

d_call: -
j_call: TRBJ2-3
v_call: TRBV11-2
clone_size: few
cdr3_aa: CASSLTGRRTDTQYF

d_call: -
j_call: TRBJ1-6
v_call: TRBV21-1
clone_size: many
cdr3_aa: CASSKVGPFNSPLHF

d_call: -
j_call: TRBJ1-1
v_call: TRBV3-1
clone_size: few
cdr3_aa: CASSHWIGGAEAFF

d_call: -
j_call: TRBJ2-1
v_call: TRBV20-1
clone_size: many
cdr3_aa: CSATRPPGVGLNEQFF